The text below deals with one T cell receptor (beta chain). The antigen remains undetermined. Time point defined: week 5, during vaccination. Vaccinated patients received 300 ug of mutant IDH1 20-mer peptide per dose, with topical imiquimod. Clones were read by immunoSEQ multiplex PCR, and TCRdb kept only the in-frame ones, dropping some. The sample lists about 40,000 clones; 80% to 95% were seen once. V was trimmed by 1 base and J by 1 base, leaving 7 bases between them. This CDR3 is built from 14 residues. The germline V gene encodes CDR1 LNHDA and CDR2 SQIVND (reference sequence). The data were taken from a study of a mutant IDH1 vaccine in newly diagnosed glioma. Whole-study context: The study started vaccination 4-6 weeks after radiotherapy alone, or with temozolomide cycles. Every participant had undergone radiotherapy, temozolomide, or both before, and most underwent both.

Findings of the study overall: Whatever changes occurred in top peripheral T cell clonotypes seemed unrelated to pseudoprogression. There were vaccine-induced immune responses in about 93% of the patients.

The chain is built from TRBV19 and TRBJ1-1; D is ambiguous. The TCR originated in a man between 45 and 60 years old with glioma. Sequences were derived from PBMCs, sampled from a glioma patient whose treatment included an IDH1 peptide vaccine. CDR3 coding DNA: TGTGCCAGTAGTATAGTCAACGGGAACACTGAAGCTTTCTTT. Its protein product is CASSIVNGNTEAFF.